These 18 T cell receptor beta chains share one sample of origin, sequenced in a study of blood T cell repertoires in COVID-19. The assay was immunoSEQ multiplex PCR, and TCRdb's table has in-frame clones only and misses some. This table has approximately 270,000 clones, about 85% appearing once. Sequencing was done on a sample of peripheral blood. The receptors here all came from a young man with active or convalescent COVID-19.

The rearrangement joins TRBV5-1 to TRBJ1-4, with D tentatively TRBD1 (6 bases). This CDR3 region has 14 residues. V dropped 3 bases and J dropped 4 bases, with 10 bases sitting between them. Per germline, CDR1 SGHRS and CDR2 YFSETQ. This CDR3 is CASSSGQRNEKLFF. In DNA form, the CDR3 reads TGCGCCAGCAGCTCGGGACAACGTAATGAAAAACTGTTTTTT.

The V gene is TRBV11-2, the J gene TRBJ2-6; TRBD2 matches at 9 bases. This CDR3 is 17 amino acids long. The V gene's germline CDR1 is SGHAT and CDR2 FQNNGV. V lost 2 bases, J lost 3 bases, and 5 bases stayed unmatched. CDR3 protein: CASSLRVAGVGANVLTF. Here the CDR3 DNA reads TGTGCCAGCAGCTTAAGGGTAGCGGGAGTTGGGGCCAACGTCCTGACTTTC.

Concerning this clone itself: The same CDR3 arises from other DNA sequences in this sample as well. The rearrangement uses TRBV5-1 and TRBJ1-1; maybe TRBD1 (5 bases). This CDR3 spans 14 amino acids. V shed 4 bases and J shed 1 base, with 11 bases lying between them. Germline V gene data show CDR1 as SGHRS and CDR2 as YFSETQ. The DNA of the CDR3 is TGCGCCAGCAGCCCCGGGACTCCGAACACTGAAGCTTTCTTT. Amino acids: CASSPGTPNTEAFF. Supplemented by reference TRBV5-1 and TRBJ1-1, the full variable domain reads KAGVTQTPRYLIKTRGQQVTLSCSPISGHRSVSWYQQTPGQGLQFLFEYFSETQRNKGNFPGRFSGRQFSNSRSEMNVSTLELGDSALYLCASSPGTPNTEAFFGQGTRLTVV.

The gene calls are TRBV9 and TRBJ1-3, with D tentatively TRBD1 (5 bases). This CDR3 is built from 17 residues. Per germline, CDR1 SGDLS and CDR2 YYNGEE. Between the trimmed V and J ends, which lost 0 bases and 0 bases, there was a span of 13 bases. This CDR3 is CASSVAGLDLSGNTIYF. The CDR3 DNA reads as TGTGCCAGCAGCGTAGCAGGGTTGGACCTCTCTGGAAACACCATATATTTT.

The rearrangement uses TRBV10-3 and TRBJ1-1; TRBD1 matches 7 bases. Trimming took 4 bases from V and 8 from J; bases not matched to a gene: 1. The CDR3 covers 11 residues. Germline assignment: CDR1 ENHRY and CDR2 SYGVKD. The CDR3 DNA reads TGTGCCATCAGTGCGGGACAGGAAGCTTTCTTT. It specifies CAISAGQEAFF.

Written as DNA, the CDR3 is TGTGCCAGCAGTTTGCCGGGCAGGGCCACTGAAGCTTTCTTT. It translates to CASSLPGRATEAFF. This chain connects TRBV28 to TRBJ1-1; D may be TRBD1 (5 bases). This CDR3 is built from 14 residues. Germline values: CDR1 MDHEN, CDR2 SYDVKM. V gave up 3 bases and J gave up 4 bases, with 12 bases separating them.

J is TRBJ2-1 and V is TRBV28, with a weak D call TRBD2 (6 bases). V lost 5 bases and J 6 bases, leaving 23 bases between the germline ends. The CDR3 length is 17 residues. The germline V gene encodes CDR1 MDHEN and CDR2 SYDVKM. The CDR3 loop is CASSLNIGGVGSNEQFF. CDR3 DNA: TGTGCCAGCAGTCTTAACATAGGAGGGGTGGGCTCCAATGAGCAGTTCTTC.

The chain employs TRBV27 and TRBJ2-3, with 7 bases that match TRBD2. From germline, CDR1 is MNHEY and CDR2 SMNVEV (reference sequence). CDR3 length: 17 amino acids. Unmatched junction bases numbered 9, after V lost 0 bases and J lost 3 bases. This CDR3 reads CASSLSGPSGWTDTQYF. CDR3 coding DNA: TGTGCCAGCAGTTTATCTGGTCCTAGCGGATGGACAGATACGCAGTATTTT.

V and J are TRBV7-2 and TRBJ1-4, with 7 nucleotides matching TRBD1. The V gene end was trimmed by 5 bases and the J gene end by 6 bases; junction bases not matched to a gene: 6. Germline assignment: CDR1 SGHTA and CDR2 FQGNSA. The CDR3 is made up of 14 amino acids. Here the CDR3 reads CASSPDRADEKLFF. The CDR3 region has the DNA TGTGCCAGCAGCCCCGACAGGGCGGATGAAAAACTGTTTTTT.

In its sample, this clone was seen a few times. This rearrangement joins TRBV2 to TRBJ1-5, with 7 bases that match TRBD1. CDR1 and CDR2 from the germline V gene are SNHLY and FYNNEI. V trimming: 5 bases; J trimming: 7 bases; junction bases outside the gene matches: 8. CDR3 size: 14 residues. The CDR3 loop is CASSKQGRDQPQHF. The DNA of the CDR3 is TGTGCCAGCAGTAAACAGGGGAGAGACCAGCCCCAGCATTTT.

V is TRBV7-2 and J is TRBJ1-2; D uncertain. The CDR3 has 15 amino acids. The V and J ends lost 1 base and 2 bases respectively, with 11 bases between them. The V gene's germline CDR1 is SGHTA and CDR2 FQGNSA. Here the CDR3 reads CASSLDGNNNYGYTF. The CDR3 DNA reads TGTGCCAGCAGCTTAGATGGCAATAACAACTATGGCTACACCTTC. The full variable domain, its missing parts supplied by reference TRBV7-2 and TRBJ1-2, is GAGVSQSPSNKVTEKGKDVELRCDPISGHTALYWYRQSLGQGLEFLIYFQGNSAPDKSGLPSDRFSAERTGGSVSTLTIQRTQQEDSAVYLCASSLDGNNNYGYTFGSGTRLTVV.

This chain uses TRBV7-9 with TRBJ1-4; D gene uncertain. The ends were cut back, 5 bases at V and 3 bases at J, with 10 bases in the middle. The CDR3 totals 14 residues. Germline-derived CDR1 and CDR2 are SEHNR and FQNEAQ (reference sequence). CDR3 sequence: CASSRSGANEKLFF. DNA of the CDR3: TGTGCCAGCAGCCGTTCCGGGGCTAATGAAAAACTGTTTTTT.

The chain uses TRBV28 and TRBJ1-2, with TRBD1 matching 7 bases. The CDR3 spans 14 residues. Germline V CDR1 and CDR2: MDHEN, SYDVKM. The V gene end was trimmed by 2 bases and the J gene end by 10 bases; junction bases not matched to a gene: 10. In nucleotides, the CDR3 is TGTGCCAGCAGTTTAGTGGGGCAGGGGGTCGACTACACCTTC. Translation gives CASSLVGQGVDYTF.

The genes are TRBV5-1 and TRBJ1-1; 8 bases align to TRBD1. The J segment lost 4 bases and the V segment lost 5 bases, leaving 10 bases of the junction unmatched. From germline, CDR1 is SGHRS and CDR2 YFSETQ. This CDR3 spans 15 amino acids. In DNA form, the CDR3 reads TGCGCCAGCAGTCGACAGGGGTTTAAGTTCACTGAAGCTTTCTTT. Translating it yields CASSRQGFKFTEAFF.

The chain carries TRBV6-1 and TRBJ1-5; TRBD1 might be the D (5 bases). The germline V gene encodes CDR1 MNHNS and CDR2 SASEGT. V was clipped by 2 bases and J by 0 bases, with 14 bases between them. The CDR3 is made up of 17 amino acids. As DNA, the CDR3 is TGTGCCAGCAGTGAATTCATGGCAGGGTCTAGCAATCAGCCCCAGCATTTT. Translating it yields CASSEFMAGSSNQPQHF.

The sample holds one count of this clone. The chain employs TRBV15 and TRBJ2-7, with D possibly matching TRBD2 (6 bases). Trimming stripped 3 bases from V and 5 bases from J, with 11 bases between. Germline CDR1 and CDR2: LNHNV and YYDKDF (reference sequence). This CDR3 has 13 amino acids. The CDR3 reads CATSRSRGNEQYF. The DNA of the CDR3 is TGTGCCACCAGCAGGAGTCGGGGGAACGAGCAGTACTTC. Complete variable domain (other parts from reference TRBV15 and TRBJ2-7): DAMVIQNPRYQVTQFGKPVTLSCSQTLNHNVMYWYQQKSSQAPKLLFHYYDKDFNNEADTPDNFQSRRPNTSFCFLDIRSPGLGDTAMYLCATSRSRGNEQYFGPGTRLTVT.

This rearrangement joins TRBV9 to TRBJ2-3, with TRBD2 identical over 9 bases. With V trimmed by 3 bases and J by 2 bases, 7 bases remained unmatched. The germline gives CDR1 SGDLS, CDR2 YYNGEE. The CDR3 contains 16 residues. Written as DNA, the CDR3 is TGTGCCAGCAGCGGGGGAACTAGCGGGCTCACAGATACGCAGTATTTT. Translated: CASSGGTSGLTDTQYF.

This sequence joins TRBV28 and TRBJ1-4; D is unresolved. With 2 bases removed from V and 3 bases from J, the gap between germline ends came to 4 bases. CDR1 is MDHEN, CDR2 SYDVKM, per germline. The CDR3 is 13 residues long. The CDR3 protein is CASSLGPNEKLFF. CDR3 in DNA: TGTGCCAGCAGTTTAGGCCCTAATGAAAAACTGTTTTTT.